A single sample gave rise to the 24 T cell receptor beta chains below, sequenced in a study of read filtering for tumor transcriptome and immune sequencing. This library used approximately 390 ng RNA and molecular barcoded adaptors spanning alpha/delta and beta/gamma chains. TCRdb re-called the reads with MiXCR, one entry per CDR3 protein. The data contain 100,000 to 150,000 distinct CDR3 sequences, about an eighth of them singletons. The specimen sequenced was a population of CD138-negative cells sorted from bone marrow. These receptors were collected from a donor at least 40 years old with multiple myeloma.

This clonotype was seen at least ten times. CDR3 region: CASVPRSSYNEQFF. The DNA for the CDR3 is TGTGCCAGCGTGCCGAGGAGCTCCTACAATGAGCAGTTCTTC. V usage is TRBV6-1 and J usage is TRBJ2-1, with D hard to call. The CDR3 is 14 amino acids. Germline V CDR1 and CDR2: MNHNS, SASEGT. Trimming removed 8 bases at V and 0 bases at J, with 11 bases between.

The table lists this clonotype with many counts. The chain uses TRBV5-1 and TRBJ2-1, with 7 bases lining up with TRBD1. CDR1 is SGHRS, CDR2 YFSETQ, per germline. V shed 4 bases, J shed 8 bases, and the junction held 9 bases outside the gene matches. The CDR3 consists of 14 residues. CDR3 amino acids: CASSLTGDGDEQFF. Written as DNA, the CDR3 is TGCGCCAGCAGCCTAACAGGGGATGGGGATGAGCAGTTCTTC.

This chain links TRBV19 with TRBJ2-7, with unresolved D. CDR3 length: 16 residues. Germline V lookup: CDR1 LNHDA, CDR2 SQIVND (reference sequence). The V end was cut by 3 bases, the J end by 0 bases, with 15 bases between. The CDR3 bases are TGTGCCAGTAGTATTCGCGGCGGTGACAACTCCTACGAGCAGTACTTC. Encoded protein: CASSIRGGDNSYEQYF.

Ten or more counts support this clonotype. This chain joins TRBV20-1 and TRBJ2-1; TRBD2 aligns across 12 bases. Germline V lookup: CDR1 DFQATT, CDR2 SNEGSKA (reference sequence). Unmatched junction bases numbered 9, after V lost 5 bases and J lost 1 base. There are 17 residues in the CDR3. The CDR3 DNA reads TGCAGTGCTCCCCTAGCGGGAGGGCCGGGTTCCTACAATGAGCAGTTCTTC. Translation gives CSAPLAGGPGSYNEQFF.

This clonotype showed up many times. The chain uses TRBV2 and TRBJ2-3, with D tentatively TRBD2 (6 bases). The CDR3 runs 16 residues. Germline V gene sequence: CDR1 SNHLY, CDR2 FYNNEI. With 4 bases removed from V and 0 bases from J, the gap between germline ends came to 14 bases. In nucleotides, the CDR3 is TGTGCCAGCAGTGCGGGACTTCTTTCTAGCACAGATACGCAGTATTTT. Its protein is CASSAGLLSSTDTQYF.

V gene TRBV2 combines with J gene TRBJ1-5, with unresolved D. This CDR3 is built from 15 residues. In germline, CDR1 is SNHLY, CDR2 FYNNEI. Trimming pared 8 bases from V and 0 bases from J, leaving 14 bases between. The CDR3 is CASGGGLNSNQPQHF. CDR3 coding DNA: TGTGCCAGCGGAGGAGGGTTAAATAGCAATCAGCCCCAGCATTTT.

At least ten counts were recorded for this clonotype. The chain joins TRBV9 to TRBJ2-2; no clear D gene. CDR1 and CDR2 (germline): SGDLS, YYNGEE. The CDR3 has 15 residues. Trimming cost V 0 bases and J 5 bases, with 11 bases left between them. The CDR3, as DNA: TGTGCCAGCAGCGTAGGGAGCGTCGGAACCGGGGAGCTGTTTTTT. Protein sequence: CASSVGSVGTGELFF.

This clonotype was seen ten or more times. The rearrangement joins TRBV28 to TRBJ1-2; maybe TRBD1 (6 bases). The CDR3 loop spans 14 amino acids. Per the germline V gene, CDR1 is MDHEN and CDR2 is SYDVKM. The V end lost 1 base, the J end lost 5 bases, and 11 bases lay between the germline ends. CDR3 loop: CASSLSNRVYGYTF. The CDR3, as DNA: TGTGCCAGCAGTTTATCGAACAGGGTTTATGGCTACACCTTC.

There are many counts of this clonotype. The chain carries TRBV11-3 and TRBJ2-3; D remains ambiguous. The CDR3 is 16 residues long. The ends were cut back, 5 bases at V and 0 bases at J, with 15 bases in the middle. Germline assignment: CDR1 SGHNT and CDR2 YENEEA. DNA for the CDR3: TGTGCCAGCAGCCAATCCGGTTCCCCTAGCACAGATACGCAGTATTTT. This encodes CASSQSGSPSTDTQYF. Using reference TRBV11-3 and TRBJ2-3 for the parts outside the CDR3, the full variable domain is EAGVVQSPRYKIIEKKQPVAFWCNPISGHNTLYWYLQNLGQGPELLIRYENEEAVDDSQLPKDRFSAERLKGVDSTLKIQPAELGDSAVYLCASSQSGSPSTDTQYFGPGTRLTVL.

Of note for this clonotype: A read error is possible here, since a much larger clone lies one base away. This CDR3 is missing its conserved last phenylalanine or tryptophan, likely due to a read error. The rearrangement joins TRBV20-1 to TRBJ1-5; D may be TRBD1 (6 bases). V lost 3 bases and J 5 bases, leaving 11 bases between the germline ends. Germline V gene lookup returns CDR1 DFQATT and CDR2 SNEGSKA (reference sequence). The CDR3 is made up of 13 amino acids. The chain's CDR3 is CSASARGDQPQHL. As DNA, the CDR3 is TGCAGTGCTAGTGCCAGGGGCGATCAGCCCCAGCATTTA.

This clonotype occurred many times. The V gene is TRBV3-1, the J gene TRBJ2-2; D call uncertain. CDR3 length: 13 amino acids. Germline values: CDR1 LGHDT, CDR2 YNNKEL (reference sequence). The ends were cut back, 1 base at V and 8 bases at J, with 8 bases in the middle. The CDR3 DNA sequence: TGTGCCAGCAGCCAAGCCTGGGTAGGGGAGCTGTTTTTT. It specifies CASSQAWVGELFF.

This clonotype was recorded at least ten times. V and J are TRBV6-5 and TRBJ2-2; tentatively, D is TRBD2 (6 bases). Per germline, CDR1 MNHEY and CDR2 SVGAGI. The germline V and J ends were trimmed by 0 bases and 6 bases, with 14 bases remaining between them. CDR3 length equals 16 residues. The CDR3 reads CASSYSNSRGAGELFF. The CDR3 coding sequence is TGTGCCAGCAGTTACTCGAATTCACGCGGGGCCGGGGAGCTGTTTTTT.

This clonotype has a count of ten or more. This sequence joins TRBV27 and TRBJ2-1; D remains ambiguous. Germline V gene sequence: CDR1 MNHEY, CDR2 SMNVEV (reference sequence). V shed 6 bases and J shed 6 bases, with 21 bases lying between them. This CDR3 spans 16 amino acids. CDR3 sequence reads: CASSRTGSRLGNEQFF. The CDR3 bases are TGTGCCAGCAGCCGAACCGGTAGTCGACTGGGCAATGAGCAGTTCTTC.

In its sample, this clonotype was seen many times. V is TRBV30 and J is TRBJ2-1; tentatively, D is TRBD2 (5 bases). The V end was cut by 0 bases, the J end by 2 bases, with 11 bases between. Germline V gene data show CDR1 as GTSNPN and CDR2 as SVGIG (reference sequence). CDR3 length equals 15 residues. In DNA form, the CDR3 reads TGTGCCTGGAGTGTTGGAGCGGATACCTACAATGAGCAGTTCTTC. Its translation: CAWSVGADTYNEQFF.

This clonotype was detected a few times. A read error may produce the germline difference seen at one junction end. The chain uses TRBV6-5 and TRBJ2-2, with TRBD2 as a possible D gene (7 bases). This CDR3 has 16 residues. Germline V gene sequence: CDR1 MNHEY, CDR2 SVGAGI. The CDR3 loop reads CASSYSGGHDTGELLF. The CDR3, as DNA: TGTGCCAGCAGTTACTCGGGGGGGCACGACACCGGGGAGCTGCTTTTT.

Ten or more counts support this clonotype. The chain is built from TRBV10-3 and TRBJ2-3; the match to TRBD1 covers 8 bases. Germline loops: CDR1 ENHRY, CDR2 SYGVKD. V lost 6 bases, J lost 5 bases, and 10 bases stayed unmatched. The CDR3 runs 15 residues. The CDR3 bases are TGTGCCATCAGAGAGCGACAGGGGTCCATAGATACGCAGTATTTT. This encodes CAIRERQGSIDTQYF.

This clonotype was observed at least ten times. The rearrangement links TRBV19 to TRBJ2-2, with D perhaps matching TRBD1 or TRBD2 (5 bases each). The CDR3 covers 16 residues. In germline, CDR1 is LNHDA, CDR2 SQIVND (reference sequence). Trimming removed 7 bases from V and 4 bases from J, with 19 bases in between. Written as DNA, the CDR3 is TGTGCCAGTAACACGGGACCCAGAGGCGGCACCGGGGAGCTGTTTTTT. This encodes CASNTGPRGGTGELFF.

This clonotype was observed at least ten times. V gene TRBV29-1 combines with J gene TRBJ1-5; D is undetermined. This CDR3 is 14 amino acids long. Looked up from germline, CDR1 is SQVTM and CDR2 is ANQGSEA. V was clipped by 6 bases and J by 0 bases, with 12 bases between them. CDR3 sequence: CSVGGDYSNQPQHF. CDR3 coding DNA: TGCAGCGTCGGCGGGGATTATAGCAATCAGCCCCAGCATTTT.

This clonotype was picked up many times. V is TRBV5-1 and J is TRBJ2-7, with TRBD2 matching 13 bases. The V gene end was trimmed by 4 bases and the J gene end by 6 bases; junction bases not matched to a gene: 4. This CDR3 has 14 residues. CDR1 SGHRS and CDR2 YFSETQ come from the germline V gene. CDR3 nucleotide sequence: TGCGCCAGCAGCGAAGGACTAGCGGGAGTCGAGCAGTACTTC. This translates into CASSEGLAGVEQYF.

Concerning this clonotype itself: This clone may be a read error of a much larger clone one base away. The rearrangement uses TRBV7-3 and TRBJ2-1; TRBD2 matches 11 bases. Germline values: CDR1 SGHTA, CDR2 FQGTGA. V lost 3 bases and J lost 12; bases outside the gene matches: 7. This CDR3 is built from 14 residues. The chain's CDR3 is CASSFSGRAGGQFF. The DNA of the CDR3 is TGTGCCAGCAGCTTTAGCGGGAGGGCCGGAGGGCAGTTCTTC.

The chain links TRBV18 to TRBJ1-5, with TRBD1 matching 12 bases. This CDR3 is 15 amino acids long. From germline, CDR1 is KGHSH and CDR2 LQKENI. Trimming cost V 3 bases and J 7 bases; bases outside gene matches: 4. Written as DNA, the CDR3 is TGTGCCAGCTCACCGGGACAGGGGGCAGAGCAGCCCCAGCATTTT. It encodes CASSPGQGAEQPQHF. Supplemented by reference TRBV18 and TRBJ1-5, the full variable domain reads NAGVMQNPRHLVRRRGQEARLRCSPMKGHSHVYWYRQLPEEGLKFMVYLQKENIIDESGMPKERFSAEFPKEGPSILRIQQVVRGDSAAYFCASSPGQGAEQPQHFGDGTRLSIL.

Turning to this clonotype: A much larger clone lies one base from this, so it may be a read error. The chain combines TRBV5-4 with TRBJ1-1; D might be TRBD1 (5 bases). Germline assignment: CDR1 SGHNT and CDR2 YYREEE (reference sequence). Trimming shortened V by 3 bases and J by 4 bases, and 10 bases separated the two germline ends. The CDR3 contains 13 residues. The CDR3 region has the DNA TGTGCCAGCAGCTCCAGGGCTGGCACTGAAGCTTTCTTT. Its translation is CASSSRAGTEAFF.

As to this clonotype: This may be a read error: a much more frequent sequence differs by one nucleotide. The genes are TRBV5-6 and TRBJ2-3, with D perhaps TRBD2 (6 bases). Germline CDR1 and CDR2: SGHDT and YYEEEE. This CDR3 contains 12 residues. Written as DNA, the CDR3 is TGTGCCAGCAGCTGGGAGGCACATACGCAGTTTTTT. Protein sequence: CASSWEAHTQFF.

This clonotype was seen only a few times. The chain carries TRBV29-1 and TRBJ2-1; no reliable D call. Germline V gene sequence: CDR1 SQVTM, CDR2 ANQGSEA. The CDR3 extends over 12 amino acids. Trimming cost V 7 bases and J 10 bases, with 17 bases left between them. CDR3 nucleotide sequence: TGCAGCGGGTCTATTAAGCCCGGGGAGCAGTTCTTC. Protein sequence: CSGSIKPGEQFF.